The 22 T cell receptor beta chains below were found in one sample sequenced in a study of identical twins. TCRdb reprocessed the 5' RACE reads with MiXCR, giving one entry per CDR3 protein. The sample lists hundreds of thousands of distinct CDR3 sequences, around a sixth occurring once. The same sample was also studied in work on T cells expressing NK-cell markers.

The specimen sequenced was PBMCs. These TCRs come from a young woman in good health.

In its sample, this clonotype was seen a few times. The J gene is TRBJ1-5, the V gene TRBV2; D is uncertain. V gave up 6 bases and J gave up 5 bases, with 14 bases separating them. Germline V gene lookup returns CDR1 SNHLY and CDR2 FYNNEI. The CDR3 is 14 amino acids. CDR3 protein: CASRGSGGYQPQHF. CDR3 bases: TGTGCCAGCAGAGGGTCTGGAGGTTATCAGCCCCAGCATTTT.

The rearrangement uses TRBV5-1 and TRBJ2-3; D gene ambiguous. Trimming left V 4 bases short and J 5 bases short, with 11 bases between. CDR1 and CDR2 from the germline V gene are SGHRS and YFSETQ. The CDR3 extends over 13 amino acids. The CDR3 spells CASSPTPIDTQYF. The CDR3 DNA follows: TGCGCCAGCAGCCCGACCCCGATAGATACGCAGTATTTT.

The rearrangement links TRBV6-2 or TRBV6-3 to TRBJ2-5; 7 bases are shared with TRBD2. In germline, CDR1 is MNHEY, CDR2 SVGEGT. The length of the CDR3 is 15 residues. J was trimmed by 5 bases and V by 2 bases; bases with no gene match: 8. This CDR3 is CASSYLGGRVETQYF. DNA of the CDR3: TGTGCCAGCAGTTACCTTGGCGGGAGAGTGGAGACCCAGTACTTC.

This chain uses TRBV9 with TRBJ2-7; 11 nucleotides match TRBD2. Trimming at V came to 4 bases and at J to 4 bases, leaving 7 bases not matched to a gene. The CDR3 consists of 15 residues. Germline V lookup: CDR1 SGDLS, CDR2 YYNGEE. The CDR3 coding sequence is TGTGCCAGCAGCTCTCAGTGGACTAGCGGGTACGAGCAGTACTTC. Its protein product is CASSSQWTSGYEQYF.

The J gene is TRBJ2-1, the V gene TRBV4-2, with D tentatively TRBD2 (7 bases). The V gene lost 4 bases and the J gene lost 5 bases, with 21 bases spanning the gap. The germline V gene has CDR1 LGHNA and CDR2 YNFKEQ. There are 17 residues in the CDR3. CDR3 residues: CASSPKVTGGGNNEQFF. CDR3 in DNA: TGTGCCAGCAGCCCCAAGGTTACGGGGGGCGGTAACAATGAGCAGTTCTTC.

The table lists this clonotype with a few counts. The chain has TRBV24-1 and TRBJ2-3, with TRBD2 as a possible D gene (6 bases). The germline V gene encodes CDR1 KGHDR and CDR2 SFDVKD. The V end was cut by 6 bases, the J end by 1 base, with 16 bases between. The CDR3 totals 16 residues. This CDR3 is CATSPGLPTGTDTQYF. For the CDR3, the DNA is TGTGCCACCAGTCCGGGACTCCCGACAGGCACAGATACGCAGTATTTT.

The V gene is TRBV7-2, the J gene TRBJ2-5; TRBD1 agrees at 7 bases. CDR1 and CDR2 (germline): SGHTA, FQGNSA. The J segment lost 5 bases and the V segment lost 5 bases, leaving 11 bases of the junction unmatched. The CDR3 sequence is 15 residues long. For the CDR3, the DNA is TGTGCCAGCAGCCCCACCCGACAGGGATTCGAGACCCAGTACTTC. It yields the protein CASSPTRQGFETQYF.

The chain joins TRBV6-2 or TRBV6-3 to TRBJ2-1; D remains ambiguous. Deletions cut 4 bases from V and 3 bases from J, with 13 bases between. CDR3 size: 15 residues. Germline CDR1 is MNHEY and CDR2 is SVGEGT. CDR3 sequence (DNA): TGTGCCAGCAGTTGGCCTCCCCTGGGCTACAATGAGCAGTTCTTC. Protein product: CASSWPPLGYNEQFF.

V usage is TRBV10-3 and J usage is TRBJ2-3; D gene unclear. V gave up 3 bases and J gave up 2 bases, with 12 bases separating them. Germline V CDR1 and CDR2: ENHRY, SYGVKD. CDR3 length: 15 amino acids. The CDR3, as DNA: TGTGCCATCAGTGACCCCCGCCTGTACACAGATACGCAGTATTTT. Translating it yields CAISDPRLYTDTQYF.

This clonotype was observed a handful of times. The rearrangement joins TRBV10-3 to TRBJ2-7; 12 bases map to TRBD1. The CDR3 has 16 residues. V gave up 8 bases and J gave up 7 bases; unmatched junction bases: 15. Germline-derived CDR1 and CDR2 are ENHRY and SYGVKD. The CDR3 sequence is CAIGSGTGTGGEEQYF. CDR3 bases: TGTGCCATCGGCTCCGGAACCGGGACAGGGGGCGAAGAGCAGTACTTC.

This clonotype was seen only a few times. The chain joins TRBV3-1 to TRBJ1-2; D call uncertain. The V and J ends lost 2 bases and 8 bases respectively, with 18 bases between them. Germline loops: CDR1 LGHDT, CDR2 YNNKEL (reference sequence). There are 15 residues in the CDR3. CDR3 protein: CASSQLDKGTRGYTF. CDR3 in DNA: TGTGCCAGCAGCCAACTCGATAAGGGAACTCGGGGCTACACCTTC.

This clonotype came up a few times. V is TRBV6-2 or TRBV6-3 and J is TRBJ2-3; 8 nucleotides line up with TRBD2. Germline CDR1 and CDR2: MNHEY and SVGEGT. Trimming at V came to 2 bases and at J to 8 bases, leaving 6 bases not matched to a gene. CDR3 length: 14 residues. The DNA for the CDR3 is TGTGCCAGCAGTTACGAAGCGGGAGAAGTTACGCAGTATTTT. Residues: CASSYEAGEVTQYF.

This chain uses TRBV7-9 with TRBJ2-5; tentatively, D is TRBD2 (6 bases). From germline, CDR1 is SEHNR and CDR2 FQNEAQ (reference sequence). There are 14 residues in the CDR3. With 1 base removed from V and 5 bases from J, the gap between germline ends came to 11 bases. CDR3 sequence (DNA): TGTGCCAGCAGCTTAGTACCGGGGAGGGAGACCCAGTACTTC. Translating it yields CASSLVPGRETQYF.

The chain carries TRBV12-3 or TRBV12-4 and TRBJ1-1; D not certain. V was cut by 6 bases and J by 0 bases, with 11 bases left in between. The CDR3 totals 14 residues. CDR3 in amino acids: CASRTSFMNTEAFF. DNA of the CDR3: TGTGCCAGCAGAACATCGTTCATGAACACTGAAGCTTTCTTT.

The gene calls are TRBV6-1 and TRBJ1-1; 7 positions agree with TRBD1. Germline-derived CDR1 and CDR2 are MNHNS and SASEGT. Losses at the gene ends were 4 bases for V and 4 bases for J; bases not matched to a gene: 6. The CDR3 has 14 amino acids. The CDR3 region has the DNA TGTGCCAGCAGTGCGGACAGGAGAGGCACTGAAGCTTTCTTT. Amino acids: CASSADRRGTEAFF.

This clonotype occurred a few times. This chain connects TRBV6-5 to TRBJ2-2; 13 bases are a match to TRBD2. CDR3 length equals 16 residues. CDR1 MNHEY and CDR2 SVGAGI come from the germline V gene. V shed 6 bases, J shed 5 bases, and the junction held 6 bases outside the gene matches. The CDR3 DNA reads TGTGCCAGCAGACTCGGACTAGCGGGAGTTACCGGGGAGCTGTTTTTT. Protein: CASRLGLAGVTGELFF.

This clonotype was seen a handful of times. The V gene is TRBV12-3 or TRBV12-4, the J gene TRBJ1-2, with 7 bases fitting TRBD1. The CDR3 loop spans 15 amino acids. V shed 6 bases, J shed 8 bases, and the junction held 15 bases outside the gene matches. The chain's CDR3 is CASRPGGQLSTGYTF. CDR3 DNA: TGTGCCAGCAGGCCCGGGGGACAGCTGTCCACCGGCTACACCTTC.

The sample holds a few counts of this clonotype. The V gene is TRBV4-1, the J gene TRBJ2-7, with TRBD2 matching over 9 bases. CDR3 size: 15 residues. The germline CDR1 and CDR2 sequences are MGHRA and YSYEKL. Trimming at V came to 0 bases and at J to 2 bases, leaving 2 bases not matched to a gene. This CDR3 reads CASSQDGLAPYEQYF. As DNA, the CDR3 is TGCGCCAGCAGCCAAGATGGACTAGCGCCCTACGAGCAGTACTTC.

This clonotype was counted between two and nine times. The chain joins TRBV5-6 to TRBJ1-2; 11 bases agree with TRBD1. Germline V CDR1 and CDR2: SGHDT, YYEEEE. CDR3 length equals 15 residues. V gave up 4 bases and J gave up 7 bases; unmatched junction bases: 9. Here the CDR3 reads CASSPSDRGRSGYTF. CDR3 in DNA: TGTGCCAGCAGCCCGTCGGACAGGGGGCGATCTGGCTACACCTTC.

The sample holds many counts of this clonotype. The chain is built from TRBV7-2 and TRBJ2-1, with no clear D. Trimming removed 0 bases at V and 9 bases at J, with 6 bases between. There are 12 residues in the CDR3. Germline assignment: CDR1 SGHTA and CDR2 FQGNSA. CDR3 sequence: CASSLAGLEQFF. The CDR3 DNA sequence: TGTGCCAGCAGCTTAGCTGGTCTTGAGCAGTTCTTC. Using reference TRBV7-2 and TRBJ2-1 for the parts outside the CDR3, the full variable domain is GAGVSQSPSNKVTEKGKDVELRCDPISGHTALYWYRQSLGQGLEFLIYFQGNSAPDKSGLPSDRFSAERTGGSVSTLTIQRTQQEDSAVYLCASSLAGLEQFFGPGTRLTVL.

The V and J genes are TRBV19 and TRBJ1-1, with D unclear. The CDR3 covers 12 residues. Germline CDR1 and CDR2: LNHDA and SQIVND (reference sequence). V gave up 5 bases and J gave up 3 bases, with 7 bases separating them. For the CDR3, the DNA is TGTGCCAGTAGTGGAACCTACACTGAAGCTTTCTTT. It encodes CASSGTYTEAFF.

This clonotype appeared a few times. The CDR3 protein is CSVGEDTQYF. CDR3 coding DNA: TGCAGCGTGGGGGAAGATACGCAGTATTTT. The chain is built from TRBV29-1 and TRBJ2-3, with D possibly being TRBD1 or TRBD2 (5 bases each). The CDR3 consists of 10 residues. Germline V gives CDR1 SQVTM, CDR2 ANQGSEA. V was clipped by 6 bases and J by 5 bases, with 6 bases between them.